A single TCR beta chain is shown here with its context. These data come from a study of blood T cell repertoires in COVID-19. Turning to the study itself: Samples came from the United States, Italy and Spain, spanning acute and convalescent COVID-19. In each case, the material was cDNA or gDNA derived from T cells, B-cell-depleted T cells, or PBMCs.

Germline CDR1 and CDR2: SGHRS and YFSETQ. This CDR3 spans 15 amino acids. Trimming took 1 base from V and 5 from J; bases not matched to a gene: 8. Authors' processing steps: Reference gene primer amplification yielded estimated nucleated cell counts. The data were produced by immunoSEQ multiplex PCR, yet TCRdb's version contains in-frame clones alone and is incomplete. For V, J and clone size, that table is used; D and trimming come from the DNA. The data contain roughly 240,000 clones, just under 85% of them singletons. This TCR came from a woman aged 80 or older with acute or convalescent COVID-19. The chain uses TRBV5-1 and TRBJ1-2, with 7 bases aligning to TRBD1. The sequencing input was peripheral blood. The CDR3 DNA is TGCGCCAGCAGCTTGACGGGACAGAAAGAGTATGGCTACACCTTC. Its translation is CASSLTGQKEYGYTF.